These T cell receptor beta chains were read from a single sample in a study of blood T cell repertoires in COVID-19. Some clones are missing from TCRdb's copy, which holds only in-frame ones; the method was immunoSEQ multiplex PCR. Of under 350,000 clones in the sample, under 90% were seen once. The sequenced sample consisted of peripheral blood. The origin of the receptors is a woman in her twenties or thirties with COVID-19, enrolled during active disease. CDR3s include the opening cysteine and the closing phenylalanine or tryptophan. Each record gives: CDR3 protein, clone size, V gene. The size field is filled for only some rows; it gives once, few, many or a size class.

CASSYSLGGGTEQFF NA TRBV6-2/TRBV6-3
CASSTLTYNYGYTF NA TRBV5-6
CASSLGLNTEAFF few TRBV27
CASRPDRVRQPQHF NA TRBV19
CASSLVSSGKETQYF NA TRBV5-1
CASSERGRNPLHF NA TRBV6-1
CASSLNFTSLQGKTEAFF NA TRBV7-3
CASSLGDRTYNEQFF once TRBV5-1
CASSLAPVETQYF NA TRBV7-8
CASSLVGGRRTYEQYF once TRBV4-1
CASRQGATEAFF NA TRBV2
CASSSGQGWKQYF NA TRBV11-1
CASSPQGYPNSPLHF NA TRBV5-6
CASSYSWANTEAFF NA TRBV6-6
CARSQKTGIGYTF NA TRBV5-3
CAWSVLLETQYF NA TRBV30
CASSYGAAIRDSLNQPQHF once TRBV6-2/TRBV6-3
CASSPPNRVNTGELFF NA TRBV18
CASSLTGPGSGYTF NA TRBV4-1
CASSQGDRFEAFF once TRBV14
CASSGGQGVAGELFF NA TRBV19
CASNDRAGIYEQYF NA TRBV11-3
CASSESGGYDYGYTF NA TRBV6-1
CASSFPPGGTSTDTQYF NA TRBV7-2
CASSQDGGIYYEQYF NA TRBV4-1
CSVGSTGNEQYF NA TRBV29-1
CATSRDRTGTSGYTF NA TRBV15
CASSVGVSPMNTEAFF NA TRBV9
CASSLASHRPVF once TRBV7-9
CASSPDRDNQPQHF NA TRBV28
CASSSGLAGGAAGELFF NA TRBV11-3
CASSLIPGRENEKLFF NA TRBV4-1
CASSTGVREKLFF NA TRBV28
CASRAHTGDNGYTF NA TRBV6-5
CASSPGTSGEEQYF NA TRBV6-2/TRBV6-3
CASSDRGLTGELFF NA TRBV19
CASSGRGPQETQYF NA TRBV11-3
CATSDLAGGQAEQFF NA TRBV24-1
CASSPSDSANTGELFF NA TRBV28
CASSLTGGGYGYTF NA TRBV5-1
CASSHPGGPRGYQPQHF NA TRBV6-2/TRBV6-3
CASSLDCPPGWAPNYGYTF NA TRBV11-3
CASSWGPNQPQHF NA TRBV6-2/TRBV6-3
CASSLDRGVTEAFF NA TRBV5-4
CASSVGPVGVTEAFF NA TRBV9
CASSPPGQGPWGYTF NA TRBV4-2
CASSYYTGNYGYTF NA TRBV6-5
CASSNSRNTEAFF NA TRBV2
CASSFSSNYGYTF NA TRBV13
CASSLDPGQGGSPLHF NA TRBV5-1
CASSTGGRSNQPQHF NA TRBV2
CASTGTGSTDTQYF NA TRBV7-9
CASSLAVGSSSGNTIYF few TRBV5-1
CASSGEGLPTNEQFF NA TRBV2
CASSQTETGALRGFF NA TRBV7-8
CASSLAGPYEQYF NA TRBV27
CASSQGQGANSPLHF NA TRBV4-1
CSVEEPLPRGRVTEAFF NA TRBV29-1
CASSFMSRAATDTQYF NA TRBV11-2
CASSQGAIGNTIYF NA TRBV4-1